This entry concerns a single TCR beta chain. Participant-reported clinical history was the basis for cohort assignment. The data originate from a study of blood T cell repertoires in COVID-19. About the study: Both acute and convalescent COVID-19 samples were obtained from the United States, Italy and Spain.

As originally analysed: Reference gene primer amplification in the assay estimated nucleated cell counts. The data were produced by immunoSEQ multiplex PCR, yet TCRdb's version contains in-frame clones alone and is incomplete. That table furnishes V, J and clone size, whereas the DNA furnished D and trimming. Here the sample spans almost 500,000 clones, roughly nine tenths being singletons. The source is a woman between 55 and 75 years old who had recovered from COVID-19. Sequencing was performed on PBMCs or T cells enriched from blood (not recorded which).

CDR3 nucleotide sequence: TGTGCCAGCAGTTACTCCCTAGCGGGGATCACAGATACGCAGTATTTT. Protein product: CASSYSLAGITDTQYF. The chain uses TRBV6-5 and TRBJ2-3; 9 bases fit TRBD2. The V gene's germline CDR1 is MNHEY and CDR2 SVGAGI. The CDR3 sequence is 16 residues long. Trimming took 0 bases from V and 2 from J; bases not matched to a gene: 3.